The 8 T cell receptor beta chains below come from one sample, sequenced in a study of PD-L1 blockade in urothelial cancer. TCRdb's copy holds only in-frame clones and misses some; the assay was immunoSEQ multiplex PCR. The data show 100,000 to 150,000 clones, with about 82% seen just once and about 2.4% held by the top ten. The time point is: peripheral blood 6 weeks after treatment start. This specimen consisted of PBMCs, obtained around atezolizumab (anti-PD-L1) treatment. These receptors came from a man in his fifties with urothelial cancer.

In this sample, this clone turned up once. Written as DNA, the CDR3 is TGTGCCAGCAGTCCTGTTTGGGGAGTTAATTCACCCCTCCACTTT. Protein product: CASSPVWGVNSPLHF. The chain combines TRBV9 with TRBJ1-6; D unclear. The CDR3 covers 15 residues. The germline CDR1 and CDR2 sequences are SGDLS and YYNGEE. The V and J ends lost 5 bases and 6 bases respectively, with 15 bases between them.

The J gene is TRBJ2-5, the V gene TRBV5-8; D is unresolved. Germline CDR1 and CDR2: SGHTS and YDEGEE. The CDR3 is 15 residues long. The V end lost 4 bases, the J end lost 7 bases, and 20 bases lay between the germline ends. The CDR3 spells CASSDGLGVLGTQYF. CDR3 bases: TGTGCCAGCAGCGACGGCCTAGGAGTGTTGGGGACCCAGTACTTC.

For the CDR3, the DNA is TGTGCCAGTAGTAACCGGGACAGCCCGACCCACAATGAGCAGTTCTTC. This gives the protein CASSNRDSPTHNEQFF. J is TRBJ2-1 and V is TRBV19; 7 positions match TRBD1. V lost 4 bases, J lost 5 bases, and 11 bases stayed unmatched. Germline CDR1 LNHDA, CDR2 SQIVND (reference sequence). There are 16 residues in the CDR3.

CDR3 in amino acids: CASSQWGLAGDSYEQYF. As DNA, the CDR3 is TGTGCCAGCAGCCAATGGGGACTAGCGGGAGATTCCTACGAGCAGTACTTC. The rearrangement links TRBV4-2 to TRBJ2-7; 14 bases are a match to TRBD2. This CDR3 contains 17 residues. The germline V gene encodes CDR1 LGHNA and CDR2 YNFKEQ. With V trimmed by 2 bases and J by 1 base, 4 bases remained unmatched.

V is TRBV5-6 and J is TRBJ2-3; 9 positions match TRBD1. The CDR3 has 15 residues. The V segment lost 4 bases and the J segment 4 bases; nucleotides outside the gene matches: 7. Germline assignment: CDR1 SGHDT and CDR2 YYEEEE. CDR3 amino acids: CASSGTGSISDTQYF. In nucleotides, the CDR3 is TGTGCCAGCAGCGGGACAGGGAGTATCTCAGATACGCAGTATTTT. Using reference TRBV5-6 and TRBJ2-3 for the parts outside the CDR3, the full variable domain is DAGVTQSPTHLIKTRGQQVTLRCSPKSGHDTVSWYQQALGQGPQFIFQYYEEEERQRGNFPDRFSGHQFPNYSSELNVNALLLGDSALYLCASSGTGSISDTQYFGPGTRLTVL.

The V gene is TRBV7-9, the J gene TRBJ2-1, with 7 positions matching TRBD2. The CDR3 sequence is 15 residues long. Trimming at V came to 4 bases and at J to 0 bases, leaving 3 bases not matched to a gene. CDR1 and CDR2 (germline): SEHNR, FQNEAQ (reference sequence). The CDR3 DNA follows: TGTGCCAGCAGCTCCGGGACTACCTCCTACAATGAGCAGTTCTTC. Protein sequence: CASSSGTTSYNEQFF.

The chain joins TRBV30 to TRBJ2-3; 10 nucleotides line up with TRBD2. This CDR3 has 14 residues. The V gene's germline CDR1 is GTSNPN and CDR2 SVGIG (reference sequence). The junction had 0 bases not matched to a gene; V was cut back by 3 bases and J by 0 bases. As DNA, the CDR3 is TGTGCCTGGAGACTAGCGGGGAGCACAGATACGCAGTATTTT. Translation gives CAWRLAGSTDTQYF.

Note on this clone: This sample also contains other DNA sequences that code for the same CDR3. V usage is TRBV5-1 and J usage is TRBJ1-3; TRBD1 matches at 9 bases. V shed 4 bases and J 0 bases; nucleotides not matched to a gene: 5. The CDR3 totals 16 residues. CDR1 SGHRS and CDR2 YFSETQ come from the germline V gene. CDR3 region: CASSLGQGSSGNTIYF. CDR3 coding DNA: TGCGCCAGCAGCCTGGGACAGGGCAGCTCTGGAAACACCATATATTTT.